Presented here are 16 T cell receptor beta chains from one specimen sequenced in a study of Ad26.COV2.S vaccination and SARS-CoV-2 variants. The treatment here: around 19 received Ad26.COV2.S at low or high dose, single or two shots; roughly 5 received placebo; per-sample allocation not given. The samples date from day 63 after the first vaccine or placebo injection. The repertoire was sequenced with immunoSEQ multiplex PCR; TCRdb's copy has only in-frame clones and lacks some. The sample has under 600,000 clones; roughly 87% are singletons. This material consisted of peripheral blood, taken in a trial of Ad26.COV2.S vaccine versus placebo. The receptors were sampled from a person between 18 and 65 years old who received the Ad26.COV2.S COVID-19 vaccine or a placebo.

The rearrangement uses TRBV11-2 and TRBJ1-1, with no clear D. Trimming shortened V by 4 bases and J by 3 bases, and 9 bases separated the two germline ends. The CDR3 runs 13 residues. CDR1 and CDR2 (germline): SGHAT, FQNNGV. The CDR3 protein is CASSSMMYTEAFF. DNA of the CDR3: TGTGCCAGCAGCTCCATGATGTACACTGAAGCTTTCTTT. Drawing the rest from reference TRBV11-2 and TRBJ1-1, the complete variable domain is EAGVAQSPRYKIIEKRQSVAFWCNPISGHATLYWYQQILGQGPKLLIQFQNNGVVDDSQLPKDRFSAERLKGVDSTLKIQPAKLEDSAVYLCASSSMMYTEAFFGQGTRLTVV.

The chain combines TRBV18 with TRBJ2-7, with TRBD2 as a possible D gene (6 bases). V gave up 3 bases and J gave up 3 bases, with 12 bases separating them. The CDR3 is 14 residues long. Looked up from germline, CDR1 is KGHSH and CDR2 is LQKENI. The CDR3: CASSPGRTNYEQYF. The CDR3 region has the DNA TGTGCCAGCTCACCCGGACGGACTAACTACGAGCAGTACTTC.

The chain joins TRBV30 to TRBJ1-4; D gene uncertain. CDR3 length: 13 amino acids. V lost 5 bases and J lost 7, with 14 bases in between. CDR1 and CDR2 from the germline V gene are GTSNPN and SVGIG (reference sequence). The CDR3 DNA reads TGTGCCTGGGGCCCGAGAGGGTTTGAAAAACTGTTTTTT. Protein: CAWGPRGFEKLFF.

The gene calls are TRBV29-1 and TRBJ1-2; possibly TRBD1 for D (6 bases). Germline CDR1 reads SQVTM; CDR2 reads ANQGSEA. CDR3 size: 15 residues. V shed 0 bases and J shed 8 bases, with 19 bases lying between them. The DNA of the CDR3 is TGCAGCGTTGAAGATCACCCTGGCTTCGGGGGCGGCTACACCTTC. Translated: CSVEDHPGFGGGYTF. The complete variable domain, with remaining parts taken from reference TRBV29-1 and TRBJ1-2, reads SAVISQKPSRDICQRGTSLTIQCQVDSQVTMMFWYRQQPGQSLTLIATANQGSEATYESGFVIDKFPISRPNLTFSTLTVSNMSPEDSSIYLCSVEDHPGFGGGYTFGSGTRLTVV.

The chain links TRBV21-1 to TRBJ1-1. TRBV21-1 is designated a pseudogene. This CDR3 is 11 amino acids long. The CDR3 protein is CASNRSTEAFF. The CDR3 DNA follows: TGTGCCAGCAATAGGAGCACTGAAGCTTTCTTT.

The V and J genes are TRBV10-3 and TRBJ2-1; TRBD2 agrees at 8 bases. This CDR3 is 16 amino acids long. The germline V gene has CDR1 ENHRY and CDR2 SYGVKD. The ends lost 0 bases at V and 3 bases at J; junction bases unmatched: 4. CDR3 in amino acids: CAISESKREFYNEQFF. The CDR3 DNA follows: TGTGCCATCAGTGAGTCAAAGCGGGAGTTCTACAATGAGCAGTTCTTC.

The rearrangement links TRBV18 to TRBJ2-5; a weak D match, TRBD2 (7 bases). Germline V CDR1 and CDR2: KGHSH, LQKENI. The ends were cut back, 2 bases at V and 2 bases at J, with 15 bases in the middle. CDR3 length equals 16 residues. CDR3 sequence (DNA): TGTGCCAGCTCACCAGGGGGGGGCCTCGAACAAGAGACCCAGTACTTC. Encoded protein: CASSPGGGLEQETQYF.

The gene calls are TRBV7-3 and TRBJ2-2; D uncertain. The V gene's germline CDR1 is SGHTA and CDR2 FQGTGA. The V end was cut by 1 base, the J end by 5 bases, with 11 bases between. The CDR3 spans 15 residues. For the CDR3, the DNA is TGTGCCAGCAGCTTAAATCGTGTTGCGACCGGGGAGCTGTTTTTT. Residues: CASSLNRVATGELFF.

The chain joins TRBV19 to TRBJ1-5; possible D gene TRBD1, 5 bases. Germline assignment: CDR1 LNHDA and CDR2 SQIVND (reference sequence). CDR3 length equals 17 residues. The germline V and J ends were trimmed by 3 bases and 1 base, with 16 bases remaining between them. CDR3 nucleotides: TGTGCCAGTAGTATTAAGGGGACGGGGACCAGCAATCAGCCCCAGCATTTT. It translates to CASSIKGTGTSNQPQHF. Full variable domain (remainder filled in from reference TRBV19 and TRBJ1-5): DGGITQSPKYLFRKEGQNVTLSCEQNLNHDAMYWYRQDPGQGLRLIYYSQIVNDFQKGDIAEGYSVSREKKESFPLTVTSAQKNPTAFYLCASSIKGTGTSNQPQHFGDGTRLSIL.

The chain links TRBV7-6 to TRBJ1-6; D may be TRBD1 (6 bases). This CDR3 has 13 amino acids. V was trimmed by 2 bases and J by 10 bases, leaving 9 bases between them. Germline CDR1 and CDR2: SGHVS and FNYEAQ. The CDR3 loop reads CASSLNRDSPLHF. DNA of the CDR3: TGTGCCAGCAGCTTAAACAGGGACTCACCCCTCCACTTT.

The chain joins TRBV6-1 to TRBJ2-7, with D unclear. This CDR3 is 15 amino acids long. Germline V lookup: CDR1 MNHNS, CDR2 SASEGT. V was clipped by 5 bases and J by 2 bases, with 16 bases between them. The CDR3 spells CASSTGSKPPYEQYF. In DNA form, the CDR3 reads TGTGCCAGCAGTACTGGGTCTAAGCCCCCCTACGAGCAGTACTTC.

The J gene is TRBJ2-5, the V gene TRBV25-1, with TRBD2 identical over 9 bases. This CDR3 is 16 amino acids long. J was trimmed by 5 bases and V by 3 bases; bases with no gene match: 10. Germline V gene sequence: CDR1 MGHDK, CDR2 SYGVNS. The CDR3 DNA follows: TGTGCCAGCAGTGATTATCATAGCGGGAGAGGGGAGACCCAGTACTTC. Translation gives CASSDYHSGRGETQYF.

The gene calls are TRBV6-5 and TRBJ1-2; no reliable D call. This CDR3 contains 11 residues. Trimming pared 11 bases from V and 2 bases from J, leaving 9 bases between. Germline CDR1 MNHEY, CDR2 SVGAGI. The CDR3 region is CAGKVNYGYTF. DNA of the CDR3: TGTGCCGGGAAGGTGAACTATGGCTACACCTTC.

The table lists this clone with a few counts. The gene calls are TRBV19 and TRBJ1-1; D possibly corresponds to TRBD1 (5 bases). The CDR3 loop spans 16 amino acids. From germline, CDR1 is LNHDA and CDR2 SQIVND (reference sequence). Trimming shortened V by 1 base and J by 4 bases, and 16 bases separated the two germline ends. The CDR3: CASSIGVGLGVTEAFF. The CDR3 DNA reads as TGTGCCAGTAGTATAGGAGTTGGCCTAGGGGTCACTGAAGCTTTCTTT.

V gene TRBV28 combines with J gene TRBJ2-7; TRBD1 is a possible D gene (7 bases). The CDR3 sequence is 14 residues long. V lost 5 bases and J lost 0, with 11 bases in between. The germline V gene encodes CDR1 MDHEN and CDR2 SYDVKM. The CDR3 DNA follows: TGTGCCAGCAGTCCGGGGGACAGCTCCTACGAGCAGTACTTC. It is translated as CASSPGDSSYEQYF. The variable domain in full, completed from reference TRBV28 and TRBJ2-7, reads DVKVTQSSRYLVKRTGEKVFLECVQDMDHENMFWYRQDPGLGLRLIYFSYDVKMKEKGDIPEGYSVSREKKERFSLILESASTNQTSMYLCASSPGDSSYEQYFGPGTRLTVT.

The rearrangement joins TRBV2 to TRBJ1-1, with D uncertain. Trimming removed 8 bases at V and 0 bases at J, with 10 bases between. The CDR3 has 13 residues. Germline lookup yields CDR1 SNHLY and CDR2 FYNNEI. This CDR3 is CASLYTLNTEAFF. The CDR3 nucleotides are TGTGCCAGCCTTTATACCTTGAACACTGAAGCTTTCTTT.